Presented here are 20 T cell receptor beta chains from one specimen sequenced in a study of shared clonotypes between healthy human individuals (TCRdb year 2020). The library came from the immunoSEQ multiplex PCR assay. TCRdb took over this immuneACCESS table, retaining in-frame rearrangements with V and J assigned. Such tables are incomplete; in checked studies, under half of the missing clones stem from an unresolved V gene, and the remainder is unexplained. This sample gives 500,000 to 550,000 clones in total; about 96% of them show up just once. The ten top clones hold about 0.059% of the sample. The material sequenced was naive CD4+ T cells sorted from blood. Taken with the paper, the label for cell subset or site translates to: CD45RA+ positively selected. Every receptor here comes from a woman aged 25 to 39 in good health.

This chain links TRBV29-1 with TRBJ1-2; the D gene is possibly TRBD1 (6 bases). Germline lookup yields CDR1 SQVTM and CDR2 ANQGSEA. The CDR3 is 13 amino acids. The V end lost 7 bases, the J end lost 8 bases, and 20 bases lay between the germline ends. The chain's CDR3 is CSASERGAWGYTF. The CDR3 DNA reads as TGCAGCGCCTCCGAGAGGGGGGCCTGGGGCTACACCTTC.

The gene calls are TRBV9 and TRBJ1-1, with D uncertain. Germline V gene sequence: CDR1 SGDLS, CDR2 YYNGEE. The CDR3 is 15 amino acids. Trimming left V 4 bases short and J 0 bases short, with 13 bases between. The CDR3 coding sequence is TGTGCCAGCAGCTCCCAAACGGTCATGAACACTGAAGCTTTCTTT. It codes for CASSSQTVMNTEAFF.

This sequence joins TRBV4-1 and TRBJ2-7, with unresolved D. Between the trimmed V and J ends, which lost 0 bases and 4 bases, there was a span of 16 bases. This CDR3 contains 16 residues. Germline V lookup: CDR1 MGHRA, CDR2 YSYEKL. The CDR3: CASSQDFDTVSYEQYF. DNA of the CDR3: TGCGCCAGCAGCCAAGATTTCGACACCGTAAGTTACGAGCAGTACTTC.

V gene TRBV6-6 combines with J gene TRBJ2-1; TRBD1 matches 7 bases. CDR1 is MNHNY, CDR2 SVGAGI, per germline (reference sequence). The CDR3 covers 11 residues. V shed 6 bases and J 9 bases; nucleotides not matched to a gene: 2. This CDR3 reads CASSRQGEQFF. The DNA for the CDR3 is TGTGCCAGCAGCCGACAGGGTGAGCAGTTCTTC.

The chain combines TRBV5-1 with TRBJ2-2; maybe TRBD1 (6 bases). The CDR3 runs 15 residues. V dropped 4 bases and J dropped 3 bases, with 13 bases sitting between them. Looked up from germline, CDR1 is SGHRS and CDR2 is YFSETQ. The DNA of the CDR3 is TGCGCCAGCAGCCGGGTTGGGGGCCACACCGGGGAGCTGTTTTTT. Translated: CASSRVGGHTGELFF.

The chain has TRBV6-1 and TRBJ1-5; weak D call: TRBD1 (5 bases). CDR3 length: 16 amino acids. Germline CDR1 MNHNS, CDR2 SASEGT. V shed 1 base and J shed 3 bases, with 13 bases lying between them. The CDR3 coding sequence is TGTGCCAGCAGTGAAGGGGTGGTTGGGACCAATCAGCCCCAGCATTTT. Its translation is CASSEGVVGTNQPQHF.

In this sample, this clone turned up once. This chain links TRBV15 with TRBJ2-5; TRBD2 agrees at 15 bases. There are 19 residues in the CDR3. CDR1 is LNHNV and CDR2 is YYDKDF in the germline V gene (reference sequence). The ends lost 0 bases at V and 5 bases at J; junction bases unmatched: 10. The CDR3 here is CATSRDRRTSGRAVETQYF. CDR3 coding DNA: TGTGCCACCAGCAGAGACCGTAGGACTAGCGGGAGGGCCGTCGAGACCCAGTACTTC.

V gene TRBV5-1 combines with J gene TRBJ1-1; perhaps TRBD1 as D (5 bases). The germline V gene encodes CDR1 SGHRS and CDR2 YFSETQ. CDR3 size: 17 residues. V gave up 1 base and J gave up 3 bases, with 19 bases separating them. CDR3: CASSLSQGRGRDTEAFF. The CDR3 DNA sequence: TGCGCCAGCAGCTTGTCCCAGGGAAGGGGCCGGGACACTGAAGCTTTCTTT.

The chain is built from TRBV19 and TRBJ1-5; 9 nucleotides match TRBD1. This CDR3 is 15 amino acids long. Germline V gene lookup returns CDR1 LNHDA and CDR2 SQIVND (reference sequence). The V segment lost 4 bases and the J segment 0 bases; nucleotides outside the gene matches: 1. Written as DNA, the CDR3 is TGTGCCAGTAGTAAGGACAGGGGTAGCAATCAGCCCCAGCATTTT. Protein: CASSKDRGSNQPQHF.

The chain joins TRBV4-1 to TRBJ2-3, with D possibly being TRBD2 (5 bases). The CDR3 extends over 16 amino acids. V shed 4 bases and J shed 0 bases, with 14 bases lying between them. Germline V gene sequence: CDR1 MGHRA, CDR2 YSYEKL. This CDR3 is CASSRGGAASTDTQYF. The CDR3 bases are TGCGCCAGCAGCCGGGGTGGAGCGGCCAGCACAGATACGCAGTATTTT.

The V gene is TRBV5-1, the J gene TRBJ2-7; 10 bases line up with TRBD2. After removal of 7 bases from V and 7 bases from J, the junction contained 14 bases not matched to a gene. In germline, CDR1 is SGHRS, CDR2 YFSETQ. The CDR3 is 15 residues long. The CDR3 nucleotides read TGCGCCAGCCGGGCTAGCGGGAGTCGGACGATGGAGCAGTACTTC. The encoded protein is CASRASGSRTMEQYF.

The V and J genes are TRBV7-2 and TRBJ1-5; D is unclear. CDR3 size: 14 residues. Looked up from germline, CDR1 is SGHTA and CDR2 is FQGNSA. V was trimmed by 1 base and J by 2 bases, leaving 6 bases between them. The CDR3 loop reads CASSLGLGNQPQHF. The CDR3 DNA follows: TGTGCCAGCAGCTTAGGTCTGGGCAATCAGCCCCAGCATTTT.

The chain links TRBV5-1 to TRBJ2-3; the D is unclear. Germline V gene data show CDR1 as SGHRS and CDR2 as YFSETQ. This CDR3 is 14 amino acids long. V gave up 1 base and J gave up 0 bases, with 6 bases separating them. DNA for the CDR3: TGCGCCAGCAGCTTGAGCCTAAGCACAGATACGCAGTATTTT. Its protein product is CASSLSLSTDTQYF. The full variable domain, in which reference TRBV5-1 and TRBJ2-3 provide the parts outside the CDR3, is KAGVTQTPRYLIKTRGQQVTLSCSPISGHRSVSWYQQTPGQGLQFLFEYFSETQRNKGNFPGRFSGRQFSNSRSEMNVSTLELGDSALYLCASSLSLSTDTQYFGPGTRLTVL.

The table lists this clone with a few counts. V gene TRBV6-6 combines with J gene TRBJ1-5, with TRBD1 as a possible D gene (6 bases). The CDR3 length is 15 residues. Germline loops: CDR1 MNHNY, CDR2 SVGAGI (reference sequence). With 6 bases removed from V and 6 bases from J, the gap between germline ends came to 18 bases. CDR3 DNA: TGTGCCAGCAGCCCCACCGGCAGGGGAGGTCAGCCCCAGCATTTT. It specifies CASSPTGRGGQPQHF.

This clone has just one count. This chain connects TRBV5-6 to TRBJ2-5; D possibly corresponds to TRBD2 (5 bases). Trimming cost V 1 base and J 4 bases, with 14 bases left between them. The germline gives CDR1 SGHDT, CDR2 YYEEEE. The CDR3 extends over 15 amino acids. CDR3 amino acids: CASSLLASRLETQYF. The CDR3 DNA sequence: TGTGCCAGCAGCTTGCTTGCTAGCCGTTTAGAGACCCAGTACTTC.

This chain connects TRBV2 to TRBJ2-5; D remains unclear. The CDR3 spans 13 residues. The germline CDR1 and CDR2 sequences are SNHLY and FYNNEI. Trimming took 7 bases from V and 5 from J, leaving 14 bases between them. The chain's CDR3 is CASILEMSETQYF. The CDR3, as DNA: TGTGCCAGCATCCTAGAAATGTCGGAGACCCAGTACTTC.

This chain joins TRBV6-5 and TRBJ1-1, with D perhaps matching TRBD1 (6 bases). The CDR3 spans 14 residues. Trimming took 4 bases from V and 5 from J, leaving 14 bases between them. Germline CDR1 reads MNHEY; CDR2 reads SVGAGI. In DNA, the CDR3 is TGTGCCAGCAGTTTCACCCCCCAGGGGACTGAAGCTTTCTTT. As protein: CASSFTPQGTEAFF.

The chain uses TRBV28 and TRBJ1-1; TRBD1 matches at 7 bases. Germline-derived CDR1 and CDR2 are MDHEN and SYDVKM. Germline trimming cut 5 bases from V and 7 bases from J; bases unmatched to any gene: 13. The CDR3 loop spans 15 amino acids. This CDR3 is CASSDGSGGKDEAFF. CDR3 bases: TGTGCCAGCAGTGACGGCTCAGGGGGTAAGGATGAAGCTTTCTTT.

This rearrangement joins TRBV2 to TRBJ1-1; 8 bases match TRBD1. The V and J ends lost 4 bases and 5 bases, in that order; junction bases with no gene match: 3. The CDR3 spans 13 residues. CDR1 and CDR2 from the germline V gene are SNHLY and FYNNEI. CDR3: CASSARGPTEAFF. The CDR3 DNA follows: TGTGCCAGCAGTGCCAGGGGGCCGACTGAAGCTTTCTTT.

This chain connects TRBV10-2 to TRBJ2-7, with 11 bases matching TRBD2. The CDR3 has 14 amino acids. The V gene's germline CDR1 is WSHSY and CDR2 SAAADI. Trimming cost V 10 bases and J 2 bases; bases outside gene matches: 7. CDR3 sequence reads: CANPSGRIPYEQYF. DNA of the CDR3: TGCGCCAACCCTAGCGGGAGGATCCCCTACGAGCAGTACTTC.